These T cell receptor beta chains were read from a single sample in a study of regulatory T cells in long-lasting Graves disease. TCRdb used MiXCR to reprocess the multiplex PCR reads, holding one entry per CDR3 protein. The sample yields 530,000 or so distinct CDR3 sequences, about 16% seen once. The sample was also reused in another study, on T cells in Graves' hyperthyroidism and ophthalmopathy.

Here the sequenced sample was peripheral blood mononuclear cells (PBMCs), taken at new diagnosis, from a patient treated with antithyroid drugs. The receptors stem from a man aged 18 to 35 with Graves disease. Both conserved end residues are part of each CDR3. D genes are given only for firm matches. Size is stated for part of the rows, as once, few or many counts, or as a class when the clone is expanded.

CDR3 protein: CASSQLGTGPSGANVLTF
CDR3 DNA: TGTGCCAGCAGCCAACTGGGGACAGGCCCCTCTGGGGCCAACGTCCTGACTTTC
J gene: TRBJ2-6
clone size: -
V gene: TRBV3-1
D gene: TRBD1

CDR3 protein: CASSLVGTGYSYEQYF
CDR3 DNA: TGTGCCAGCAGCTTAGTGGGGACAGGGTACTCCTACGAGCAGTACTTC
J gene: TRBJ2-7
clone size: few
V gene: TRBV7-9
D gene: TRBD1

CDR3 protein: CASSLSSSRSPLHF
CDR3 DNA: TGTGCCAGCAGTTTAAGCTCCAGCCGGTCACCCCTCCACTTT
J gene: TRBJ1-6
clone size: -
V gene: TRBV12-3/TRBV12-4
D gene: -

CDR3 protein: CASSSIGVVGTDTQYF
CDR3 DNA: TGTGCCAGCAGTTCTATCGGGGTTGTGGGCACAGATACGCAGTATTTT
J gene: TRBJ2-3
clone size: many
V gene: TRBV27
D gene: -

CDR3 protein: CSARALAGYEQYF
CDR3 DNA: TGCAGTGCTAGAGCGCTAGCGGGCTACGAGCAGTACTTC
J gene: TRBJ2-7
clone size: -
V gene: TRBV20-1
D gene: TRBD2

CDR3 protein: CSARDPTGTSGRAAYNEQFF
CDR3 DNA: TGCAGTGCTAGAGATCCGACCGGGACTAGCGGGAGGGCCGCCTACAATGAGCAGTTCTTC
J gene: TRBJ2-1
clone size: many
V gene: TRBV20-1
D gene: TRBD2

CDR3 protein: CASSLGRVAGDRGSTDTQYF
CDR3 DNA: TGTGCCAGCAGCTTAGGTCGGGTCGCGGGTGATCGGGGGTCAACAGATACGCAGTATTTT
J gene: TRBJ2-3
clone size: -
V gene: TRBV13
D gene: -

CDR3 protein: CASSFWPGLAGEDTQYF
CDR3 DNA: TGTGCCAGCAGTTTTTGGCCGGGACTAGCGGGAGAAGATACGCAGTATTTT
J gene: TRBJ2-3
clone size: many
V gene: TRBV7-2
D gene: TRBD2

CDR3 protein: CSVEVSAGQGHFTTDTQYF
CDR3 DNA: TGCAGCGTTGAAGTAAGCGCCGGACAGGGACATTTTACCACAGATACGCAGTATTTT
J gene: TRBJ2-3
clone size: few
V gene: TRBV29-1
D gene: TRBD1

CDR3 protein: CASSRFSGRGVSEQFF
CDR3 DNA: TGTGCCAGCAGCCGCTTTAGCGGGAGAGGCGTTAGTGAGCAGTTCTTC
J gene: TRBJ2-1
clone size: many
V gene: TRBV7-8
D gene: TRBD2

CDR3 protein: CASSTLAGEQFF
CDR3 DNA: TGTGCCAGCAGCACCCTAGCGGGTGAGCAGTTCTTC
J gene: TRBJ2-1
clone size: many
V gene: TRBV12-3/TRBV12-4
D gene: TRBD2

CDR3 protein: CAWKDRVSYEQYF
CDR3 DNA: TGTGCCTGGAAGGACAGGGTTTCCTACGAGCAGTACTTC
J gene: TRBJ2-7
clone size: few
V gene: TRBV30
D gene: TRBD1

CDR3 protein: CASSLTGRRQTQYF
CDR3 DNA: TGTGCCAGCAGCTTAACGGGCCGTCGGCAGACCCAGTACTTC
J gene: TRBJ2-5
clone size: many
V gene: TRBV11-1
D gene: -

CDR3 protein: CAWMGSGVWSTEAFF
CDR3 DNA: TGTGCCTGGATGGGGTCCGGGGTCTGGAGCACTGAAGCTTTCTTT
J gene: TRBJ1-1
clone size: many
V gene: TRBV30
D gene: -

CDR3 protein: CASQGDNEQFF
CDR3 DNA: TGTGCCTCTCAAGGCGACAATGAGCAGTTCTTC
J gene: TRBJ2-1
clone size: few
V gene: TRBV24-1
D gene: -

CDR3 protein: CASSLGPTGVTGELFF
CDR3 DNA: TGTGCCAGCAGCTTAGGACCCACAGGGGTCACCGGGGAGCTGTTTTTT
J gene: TRBJ2-2
clone size: -
V gene: TRBV11-2
D gene: TRBD1

CDR3 protein: CASRRWRDGTDTQYF
CDR3 DNA: TGTGCCAGCAGAAGGTGGCGGGATGGCACAGATACGCAGTATTTT
J gene: TRBJ2-3
clone size: -
V gene: TRBV2
D gene: -

CDR3 protein: CASSVARLAGNEQFF
CDR3 DNA: TGTGCCAGCAGTGTAGCTCGGCTAGCGGGAAACGAGCAGTTCTTC
J gene: TRBJ2-1
clone size: many
V gene: TRBV2
D gene: TRBD2

CDR3 protein: CASSLEPSGSSDTQYF
CDR3 DNA: TGCGCCAGCAGCTTGGAGCCTAGCGGGAGTTCAGATACGCAGTATTTT
J gene: TRBJ2-3
clone size: few
V gene: TRBV5-1
D gene: TRBD2

CDR3 protein: CSALDNEQFF
CDR3 DNA: TGCAGTGCATTAGACAATGAGCAGTTCTTC
J gene: TRBJ2-1
clone size: -
V gene: TRBV20-1
D gene: -

CDR3 protein: CASNGDGLNYGYTF
CDR3 DNA: TGTGCCAGCAATGGGGACGGGCTAAACTATGGCTACACCTTC
J gene: TRBJ1-2
clone size: many
V gene: TRBV2
D gene: -

CDR3 protein: CASSLEGGRGLGNEQFF
CDR3 DNA: TGTGCCAGCAGCTTGGAGGGTGGTAGGGGGCTGGGCAATGAGCAGTTCTTC
J gene: TRBJ2-1
clone size: -
V gene: TRBV5-5
D gene: TRBD1

CDR3 protein: CAISDSRVNQPQHF
CDR3 DNA: TGTGCCATCAGTGACTCCAGGGTCAATCAGCCCCAGCATTTT
J gene: TRBJ1-5
clone size: few
V gene: TRBV10-3
D gene: -

CDR3 protein: CASSFPSHNEQFF
CDR3 DNA: TGTGCCAGCAGCTTCCCCAGTCACAATGAGCAGTTCTTC
J gene: TRBJ2-1
clone size: -
V gene: TRBV7-9
D gene: -

CDR3 protein: CAKGLPEAFF
CDR3 DNA: TGTGCTAAGGGACTCCCTGAAGCTTTCTTT
J gene: TRBJ1-1
clone size: many
V gene: TRBV7-7
D gene: -

CDR3 protein: CASSEGTGLETQYF
CDR3 DNA: TGTGCCAGCAGTGAAGGGACAGGGTTAGAGACCCAGTACTTC
J gene: TRBJ2-5
clone size: -
V gene: TRBV2
D gene: TRBD1

CDR3 protein: CVSSYGTSGRVNNEQFF
CDR3 DNA: TGTGTCAGCAGTTACGGGACTAGCGGGAGGGTTAACAATGAGCAGTTCTTC
J gene: TRBJ2-1
clone size: -
V gene: TRBV6-2/TRBV6-3
D gene: TRBD2

CDR3 protein: CASSPGRVGIYGYTF
CDR3 DNA: TGTGCCAGCAGCCCCGGGAGGGTTGGAATCTATGGCTACACCTTC
J gene: TRBJ1-2
clone size: many
V gene: TRBV27
D gene: -

CDR3 protein: CAWSVFEGMGGYTF
CDR3 DNA: TGTGCCTGGAGTGTTTTCGAAGGGATGGGCGGCTACACCTTC
J gene: TRBJ1-2
clone size: few
V gene: TRBV30
D gene: -

CDR3 protein: CAISESTSGGNEQFF
CDR3 DNA: TGTGCCATCAGTGAAAGCACTAGCGGTGGCAATGAGCAGTTCTTC
J gene: TRBJ2-1
clone size: many
V gene: TRBV10-3
D gene: TRBD2

CDR3 protein: CATGNTEAFF
CDR3 DNA: TGTGCCACCGGAAACACTGAAGCTTTCTTT
J gene: TRBJ1-1
clone size: few
V gene: TRBV24-1
D gene: -

CDR3 protein: CASSEFRVGGYTF
CDR3 DNA: TGTGCCAGCAGTGAATTCAGGGTAGGCGGCTACACCTTC
J gene: TRBJ1-2
clone size: many
V gene: TRBV6-1
D gene: -

CDR3 protein: CSARGTSGRDQETQYF
CDR3 DNA: TGCAGTGCCCGGGGGACTAGCGGGAGGGATCAAGAGACCCAGTACTTC
J gene: TRBJ2-5
clone size: many
V gene: TRBV20-1
D gene: TRBD2

CDR3 protein: CAIASGENIQYF
CDR3 DNA: TGTGCCATCGCTAGCGGGGAAAACATTCAGTACTTC
J gene: TRBJ2-4
clone size: many
V gene: TRBV10-3
D gene: TRBD2

CDR3 protein: CASSLDGQGVTDTQYF
CDR3 DNA: TGTGCCAGCAGCTTAGACGGGCAGGGGGTTACAGATACGCAGTATTTT
J gene: TRBJ2-3
clone size: -
V gene: TRBV7-2
D gene: TRBD1

CDR3 protein: CASSRNRGTTEAFF
CDR3 DNA: TGTGCCAGCAGTAGAAACAGGGGGACCACTGAAGCTTTCTTT
J gene: TRBJ1-1
clone size: -
V gene: TRBV6-2/TRBV6-3
D gene: TRBD1

CDR3 protein: CSARGSRRERGEQYF
CDR3 DNA: TGCAGTGCTAGAGGTAGTAGGCGGGAGAGGGGCGAGCAGTACTTC
J gene: TRBJ2-7
clone size: few
V gene: TRBV20-1
D gene: TRBD2

CDR3 protein: CSVPGTGKNYGYTF
CDR3 DNA: TGCAGCGTTCCCGGGACAGGGAAAAACTATGGCTACACCTTC
J gene: TRBJ1-2
clone size: many
V gene: TRBV29-1
D gene: TRBD1

CDR3 protein: CASTSRDRPLGFYGYTF
CDR3 DNA: TGTGCCAGCACCTCAAGGGACAGGCCACTTGGTTTCTATGGCTACACCTTC
J gene: TRBJ1-2
clone size: -
V gene: TRBV6-1
D gene: TRBD1

CDR3 protein: CASSVLPSGGQETQYF
CDR3 DNA: TGCGCCAGCAGCGTGCTGCCTAGCGGGGGCCAAGAGACCCAGTACTTC
J gene: TRBJ2-5
clone size: -
V gene: TRBV5-1
D gene: TRBD2

CDR3 protein: CASSRLAGVSEQYF
CDR3 DNA: TGTGCCAGCAGCCGCCTAGCGGGAGTAAGCGAGCAGTACTTC
J gene: TRBJ2-7
clone size: many
V gene: TRBV12-3/TRBV12-4
D gene: TRBD2

CDR3 protein: CATSDIGVNTEAFF
CDR3 DNA: TGTGCCACCAGCGACATCGGGGTGAACACTGAAGCTTTCTTT
J gene: TRBJ1-1
clone size: many
V gene: TRBV15
D gene: -

CDR3 protein: CASSSSGGDYGYTF
CDR3 DNA: TGTGCCAGCAGCTCCTCAGGTGGGGACTATGGCTACACCTTC
J gene: TRBJ1-2
clone size: few
V gene: TRBV5-5
D gene: -

CDR3 protein: CASSLRRDESSYNEQFF
CDR3 DNA: TGTGCCAGCAGCTTGAGGCGGGACGAGAGCTCCTACAATGAGCAGTTCTTC
J gene: TRBJ2-1
clone size: many
V gene: TRBV7-9
D gene: -

CDR3 protein: CASSEALTQYF
CDR3 DNA: TGTGCCAGCAGTGAAGCATTAACGCAGTATTTT
J gene: TRBJ2-3
clone size: few
V gene: TRBV6-1
D gene: -

CDR3 protein: CASTRQGAETQYF
CDR3 DNA: TGTGCCAGCACTAGACAGGGGGCGGAGACCCAGTACTTC
J gene: TRBJ2-5
clone size: many
V gene: TRBV6-1
D gene: TRBD1

CDR3 protein: CAWRPRFSERGYGYTF
CDR3 DNA: TGTGCCTGGAGGCCAAGGTTCTCGGAAAGGGGCTATGGCTACACCTTC
J gene: TRBJ1-2
clone size: few
V gene: TRBV30
D gene: -

CDR3 protein: CASSPPRLYNRGATKAFF
CDR3 DNA: TGCGCCAGCAGCCCCCCCCGGCTATATAACAGGGGAGCCACTAAAGCTTTCTTT
J gene: TRBJ1-1
clone size: -
V gene: TRBV5-1
D gene: TRBD1

CDR3 protein: CASSYAGGREDTQYF
CDR3 DNA: TGTGCCAGCAGTTACGCAGGGGGTCGAGAAGATACGCAGTATTTT
J gene: TRBJ2-3
clone size: many
V gene: TRBV12-3/TRBV12-4
D gene: TRBD1

CDR3 protein: CASPSGGKTGELFF
CDR3 DNA: TGTGCCTCCCCGTCCGGCGGAAAAACCGGGGAGCTGTTTTTT
J gene: TRBJ2-2
clone size: many
V gene: TRBV30
D gene: -

CDR3 protein: CASSMRGLAGNTGELFF
CDR3 DNA: TGTGCCAGTAGTATGCGGGGGCTAGCGGGGAACACCGGGGAGCTGTTTTTT
J gene: TRBJ2-2
clone size: few
V gene: TRBV19
D gene: TRBD2

CDR3 protein: CASSIGQGAHEQYF
CDR3 DNA: TGCGCCAGCAGCATCGGACAGGGGGCTCACGAGCAGTACTTC
J gene: TRBJ2-7
clone size: few
V gene: TRBV5-1
D gene: TRBD1

CDR3 protein: CASSFGLAGNVEQFF
CDR3 DNA: TGTGCCAGCAGTTTTGGACTAGCGGGAAATGTTGAGCAGTTCTTC
J gene: TRBJ2-1
clone size: many
V gene: TRBV12-3/TRBV12-4
D gene: TRBD2

CDR3 protein: CASSRDGIPRKLFF
CDR3 DNA: TGTGCCAGCAGTCGTGACGGGATACCCAGAAAACTGTTTTTT
J gene: TRBJ1-4
clone size: few
V gene: TRBV28
D gene: -

CDR3 protein: CSARGQDLNEQFF
CDR3 DNA: TGCAGTGCTAGAGGACAGGACCTCAATGAGCAGTTCTTC
J gene: TRBJ2-1
clone size: many
V gene: TRBV20-1
D gene: -

CDR3 protein: CAITTGGLRNEQFF
CDR3 DNA: TGTGCCATCACGACCGGGGGTCTGCGGAATGAGCAGTTCTTC
J gene: TRBJ2-1
clone size: many
V gene: TRBV12-3/TRBV12-4
D gene: -

CDR3 protein: CASSSRDRGHNEQFF
CDR3 DNA: TGTGCCAGCAGCTCCCGGGACAGGGGACACAATGAGCAGTTCTTC
J gene: TRBJ2-1
clone size: few
V gene: TRBV7-9
D gene: TRBD1